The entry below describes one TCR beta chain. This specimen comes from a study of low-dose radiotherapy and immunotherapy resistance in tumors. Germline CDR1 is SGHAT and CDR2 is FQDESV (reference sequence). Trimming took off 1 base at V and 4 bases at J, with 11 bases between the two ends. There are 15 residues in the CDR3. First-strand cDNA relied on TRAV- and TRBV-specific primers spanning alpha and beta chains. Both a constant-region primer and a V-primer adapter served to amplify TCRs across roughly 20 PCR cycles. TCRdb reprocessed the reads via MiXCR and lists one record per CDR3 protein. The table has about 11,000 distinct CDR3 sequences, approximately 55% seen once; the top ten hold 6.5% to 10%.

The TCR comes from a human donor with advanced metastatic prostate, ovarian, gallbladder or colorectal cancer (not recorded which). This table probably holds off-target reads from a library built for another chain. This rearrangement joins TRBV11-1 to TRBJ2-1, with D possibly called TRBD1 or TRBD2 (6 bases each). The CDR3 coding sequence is TGTGCCAGCAGCTTAGTGTGGGGGGCTTACAATGAGCAGTTCTTC. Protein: CASSLVWGAYNEQFF.